The rows below give T cell receptor beta chains drawn from one sample of a study of tumor and adjacent non-tumor tissue in lung cancer. MiXCR was run by TCRdb on the multiplex PCR reads, yielding one entry per CDR3 protein. Of more than 95,000 distinct CDR3 sequences listed, about 66% are singletons. Sequencing was done on a sample of lung tumor tissue. These receptors were taken from a man aged 25-45 years with non-small cell lung cancer. The CDR3 runs from the conserved cysteine through the conserved F or W. The D gene is left open where the match is weak. A clone size is listed for some rows: how often the clone was seen (once, few, many), or a class if it is expanded.

clone_size d_call j_call v_call cdr3_aa cdr3_nt
once - TRBJ1-3 TRBV6-5 CASSFHFGSGNTIYF TGTGCCAGCAGCTTCCACTTTGGCTCTGGAAACACCATATATTTT
- - TRBJ1-5 TRBV11-2 CASSGGLAAGTNTQHF TGTGCCAGCAGCGGCGGACTAGCGGCCGGCACAAATACGCAGCATTTT
- - TRBJ2-1 TRBV12-3/TRBV12-4 CTSSSPSYNKQFF TGTACCAGCAGTTCTCCCTCCTACAATAAGCAGTTCTTC
many TRBD2 TRBJ2-1 TRBV20-1 CSASSGRASYNEQFF TGCAGTGCGTCTAGCGGGAGGGCCTCCTACAATGAGCAGTTCTTC
- - TRBJ2-5 TRBV20-1 CSAEGPAGSVETQYF TGCAGTGCTGAGGGTCCCGCAGGATCAGTGGAGACCCAGTACTTC
many - TRBJ1-2 TRBV6-6 CASSYVSGHINYGYTF TGTGCCAGCAGTTACGTATCGGGACACATTAACTATGGCTACACCTTC
many TRBD1 TRBJ1-5 TRBV12-3/TRBV12-4 CASSRQGPSNQPQHF TGTGCCAGCAGCAGACAGGGCCCTAGCAATCAGCCCCAGCATTTT
once TRBD2 TRBJ2-5 TRBV6-1 CASRRPAGVETQYF TGTGCCAGCAGGAGACCGGCGGGGGTAGAGACCCAATACTTC
- - TRBJ2-7 TRBV7-9 CTSSLEGREQYF TGTACCAGCAGCTTAGAGGGGCGCGAGCAGTACTTC
- - TRBJ2-5 TRBV11-2 CTSSLGAGQETQCF TGTACCAGCAGCTTAGGGGCAGGCCAAGAGACCCAGTGCTTC
- - TRBJ1-2 TRBV30 CAWSVTGTPWGYGYTF TGTGCCTGGAGTGTAACCGGGACACCTTGGGGCTATGGCTACACCTTC
many - TRBJ1-1 TRBV4-1 CASSQDRRGFGEAFF TGCGCCAGCAGCCAAGATCGTCGGGGTTTCGGAGAAGCTTTCTTT
many - TRBJ1-3 TRBV12-3/TRBV12-4 CASSRPGLFSGNTIYF TGTGCCAGCAGCCGACCGGGACTCTTCTCTGGAAACACCATATATTTT
- - TRBJ1-4 TRBV11-1 CTNSRDRSNEKLFF TGTACCAACAGCCGGGACCGGTCTAATGAAAAACTGTTTTTT
- - TRBJ2-3 TRBV5-6 CASSPGTTSTDTQYF TGTGCCAGTAGCCCCGGGACGACTAGCACAGATACGCAGTATTTT
- - TRBJ2-3 TRBV12-3/TRBV12-4 CASSLRATDTQYF TGTGCCAGCAGTTTACGTGCCACAGATACGCAGTATTTT
many - TRBJ1-5 TRBV20-1 CSARRGSQPQHF TGCAGTGCTAGGAGGGGAAGTCAGCCCCAGCATTTT
- TRBD1 TRBJ1-1 TRBV20-1 CSARGTGDSEAFF TGCAGTGCTAGAGGGACAGGGGACTCTGAAGCTTTCTTT
- TRBD2 TRBJ2-1 TRBV11-2 CASSLPGTSGINEQLF TGTGCCAGCAGCTTACCCGGGACTAGCGGGATCAATGAGCAGCTTTTC
- - TRBJ2-7 TRBV4-1 CASSQDDKGESTYEQYF TGCGCCAGCAGCCAAGATGATAAGGGAGAGTCAACCTACGAGCAGTATTTC
- - TRBJ2-7 TRBV29-1 CSVGGVGSSQRAYEQYF TGCAGCGTTGGGGGCGTAGGCTCTTCACAAAGGGCCTACGAGCAGTACTTC
once - TRBJ2-7 TRBV4-1 CASSPGGGSSYEQYF TGCGCCAGCAGCCCAGGCGGTGGTAGCTCCTACGAGCAGTACTTC
- TRBD2 TRBJ2-3 TRBV7-3 CASSLTPTSGEGDTQYF TGTGCCAGCAGCTTAACTCCGACTAGCGGGGAGGGTGATACGCAGTATTTT
many TRBD2 TRBJ2-1 TRBV12-3/TRBV12-4 CASSLLSGGAANEQFF TGTGCCAGCAGTTTACTGAGCGGGGGGGCCGCAAATGAGCAGTTCTTC
few TRBD2 TRBJ2-5 TRBV5-1 CASSLGVSGGATQCF TGCGCCAGCAGCTTGGGAGTTAGCGGGGGGGCTACACAGTGCTTC
- - TRBJ2-1 TRBV11-3 CPSSLLDRDSERFF TGTCCCAGCAGCTTGCTGGACAGAGACAGTGAGCGGTTCTTC
- TRBD2 TRBJ2-1 TRBV20-1 CSLRLAGEHNEQFF TGCAGTCTGAGACTAGCGGGGGAGCATAATGAGCAGTTCTTC
- TRBD1 TRBJ2-1 TRBV12-3/TRBV12-4 CARSAFRGTGGSSYNEQFF TGTGCCAGGAGTGCATTCCGTGGGACAGGGGGGAGCTCCTACAATGAGCAGTTCTTC
- - TRBJ2-7 TRBV5-5 CAGSLAGTSSYEQYF TGTGCCGGCAGCTTGGCCGGGACATCCTCCTACGAGCAGTACTTC
- TRBD1 TRBJ1-1 TRBV12-3/TRBV12-4 CASSYPDREEDTEAFF TGTGCCAGCAGTTACCCAGACAGGGAGGAGGACACTGAAGCTTTCTTT
many - TRBJ2-1 TRBV5-4 CASRALGSYNEQFF TGTGCCAGCAGAGCTTTGGGCTCCTACAATGAGCAGTTCTTC
- - TRBJ2-6 TRBV9 CASSATLGANVLIF TGTGCCAGCAGCGCTACACTGGGGGCCAACGTCCTGATTTTC
many - TRBJ2-1 TRBV5-1 CASGTGSSYNEQFF TGCGCCAGCGGAACAGGGAGCTCCTACAATGAGCAGTTCTTC
- TRBD1 TRBJ2-1 TRBV11-1 CVSSEDRGIEQFF TGTGTCAGCAGCGAGGACAGGGGGATTGAGCAGTTCTTC
many TRBD1 TRBJ1-2 TRBV29-1 CSVYPPLDRVYGYTF TGCAGCGTTTACCCGCCCTTAGACAGGGTCTATGGCTACACCTTC
once - TRBJ1-2 TRBV20-1 CGARASGGYGYTF TGCGGTGCGAGGGCCTCGGGCGGCTATGGCTACACCTTC
few - TRBJ1-2 TRBV20-1 CSASDFRDYGYTF TGCAGTGCTAGTGACTTCAGGGACTATGGCTACACCTTC
- TRBD2 TRBJ2-7 TRBV10-2 CASSDSVSGAPGQYF TGCGCCAGCAGTGATTCTGTAAGCGGGGCCCCGGGACAGTACTTC
- - TRBJ2-3 TRBV25-1 CASSTISTDTQYF TGTGCCAGCAGTACGATTAGCACAGATACGCAGTATTTT
few TRBD1 TRBJ2-7 TRBV6-5 CASSIRGTYEQYF TGTGCCAGCAGTATCAGGGGGACATACGAGCAGTATTTC
many TRBD1 TRBJ1-5 TRBV20-1 CSARDSWDREPNQPQHF TGCAGTGCTAGAGATAGTTGGGACAGGGAGCCCAATCAGCCCCAGCATTTT
- TRBD2 TRBJ2-1 TRBV20-1 CSARTSGGHNGQFF TGCAGTGCTAGAACCAGCGGGGGTCACAATGGGCAGTTCTTC
- - TRBJ2-7 TRBV11-2 CASSLDRDDEQYF TGTGCCAGCAGCTTAGACAGGGATGATGAGCAGTACTTC
- - TRBJ2-3 TRBV11-2 CASCLFDNTDTQYF TGTGCCAGCTGCTTATTCGACAACACAGATACGCAGTATTTT